This TCR beta chain was captured in a study of cytomegalovirus exposure and HLA in healthy donors. As concerns this clone: Its antigen is not identified.

Findings and caveats of the study: In a later analysis, specific HLA alleles were associated with more than 15,000 TCR beta sequences at a 0.05 false discovery rate. A later analysis reportedly found that, within productive TCRs, an Asian-associated ancestry cluster had fewer N-insertions than the mean observed across the roughly 700 donors. Later work found that TCR association rates differed between HLA loci; DRB1 had the most and HLA-C the fewest.

PCR amplification relied on 60 Vbeta primers (plus 13 Jbeta primers). The protocol was immunoSEQ multiplex PCR, while the TCRdb copy is restricted to in-frame clones and leaves out a portion. The repertoire holds about 160,000 clones, 60% to 80% seen once, with approximately 0.89% in the top ten. This CDR3 has 12 amino acids. Germline-derived CDR1 and CDR2 are SQVTM and ANQGSEA. With 7 bases removed from V and 5 bases from J, the gap between germline ends came to 14 bases. The rearrangement links TRBV29-1 to TRBJ1-2; D not certain. Sample: PBMCs. This receptor was identified in a woman between 50 and 59 years old in good health and CMV-seropositive. DNA of the CDR3: TGCAGCGCCGGGAACTCCCTTTATGGCTACACCTTC. This translates into CSAGNSLYGYTF.